This T cell receptor beta chain stems from a study of blood T cell repertoires in COVID-19. Looked up from germline, CDR1 is SGDLS and CDR2 is YYNGEE. V was cut by 0 bases and J by 8 bases, with 6 bases left in between. This CDR3 is built from 12 residues. The table came from immunoSEQ multiplex PCR; TCRdb's copy has only in-frame clones and leaves some out. This sample carries more than 300,000 clones, around 87% of them seen once, and the ten largest clones take about 1.9%. This clone was recorded only once. This TCR was sampled from a man in his forties in a cohort exposed to, infected with or recovered from COVID-19 (not recorded which). This chain uses TRBV9 with TRBJ2-1; tentative D call: TRBD1 (5 bases). Material for sequencing was PBMCs or T cells enriched from blood (not recorded which). The CDR3 DNA sequence: TGTGCCAGCAGCGTAGGGGGCGATGAGCAGTTCTTC. Protein product: CASSVGGDEQFF.